This TCR beta chain came from a study of T cell responses to AZD1222 COVID-19 vaccine. TCRdb keeps only in-frame clones here, not all; method: immunoSEQ multiplex PCR. The sample contains 100,000 to 120,000 clones, about 87% of which appear only once. This specimen consisted of peripheral blood, obtained 28 days after the second AZD1222 dose. This clonotype originated in an adult who received the AZD1222 COVID-19 vaccine.

The CDR3 is CASLGGRARSEQFF. CDR3 DNA: TGTGCCAGCCTAGGTGGGAGGGCCCGAAGTGAGCAGTTCTTC. V gene TRBV28 combines with J gene TRBJ2-1; TRBD2 matches 7 bases. CDR1 and CDR2 (germline): MDHEN, SYDVKM. Trimming cost V 8 bases and J 9 bases; bases outside gene matches: 13. This CDR3 is 14 amino acids long.